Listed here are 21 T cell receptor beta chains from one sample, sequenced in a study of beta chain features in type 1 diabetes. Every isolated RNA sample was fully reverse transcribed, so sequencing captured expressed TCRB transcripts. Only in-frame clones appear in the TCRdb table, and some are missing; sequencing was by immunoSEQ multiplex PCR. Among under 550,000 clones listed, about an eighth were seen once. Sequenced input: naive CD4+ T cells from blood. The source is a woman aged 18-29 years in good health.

The CDR3 sequence: CASSSGLAGAAYNEQFF. In DNA, the CDR3 is TGTGCCAGCAGCTCCGGACTAGCGGGCGCGGCGTACAATGAGCAGTTCTTC. The chain recombines TRBV11-2 with TRBJ2-1, with 11 bases that match TRBD2. Per germline, CDR1 SGHAT and CDR2 FQNNGV. Germline trimming cut 4 bases from V and 4 bases from J; bases unmatched to any gene: 9. There are 17 residues in the CDR3.

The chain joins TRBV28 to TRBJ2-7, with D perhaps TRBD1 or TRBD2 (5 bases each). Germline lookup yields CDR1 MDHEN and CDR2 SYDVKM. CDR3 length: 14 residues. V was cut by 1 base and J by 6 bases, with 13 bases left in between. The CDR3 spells CASSLFRAGSEQYV. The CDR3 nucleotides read TGTGCCAGCAGTTTATTCAGGGCAGGGAGCGAGCAGTACGTC.

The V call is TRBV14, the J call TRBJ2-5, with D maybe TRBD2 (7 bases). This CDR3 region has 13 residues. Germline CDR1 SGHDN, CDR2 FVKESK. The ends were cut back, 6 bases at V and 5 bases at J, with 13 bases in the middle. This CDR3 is CASRKGGEETQYF. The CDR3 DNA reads TGTGCCAGCAGGAAGGGGGGGGAGGAGACCCAGTACTTC.

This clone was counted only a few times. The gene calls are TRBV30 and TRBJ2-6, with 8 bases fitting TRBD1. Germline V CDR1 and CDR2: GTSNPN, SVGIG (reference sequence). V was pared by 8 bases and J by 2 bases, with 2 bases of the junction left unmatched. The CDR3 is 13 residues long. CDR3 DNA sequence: TGTGCCCAGGACAGGGCTGGGGCCAACGTCCTGACTTTC. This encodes CAQDRAGANVLTF.

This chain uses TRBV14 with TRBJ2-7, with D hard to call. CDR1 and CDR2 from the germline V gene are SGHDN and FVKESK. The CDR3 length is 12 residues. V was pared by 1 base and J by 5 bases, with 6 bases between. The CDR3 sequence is CASSQVGNEQYF. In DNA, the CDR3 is TGTGCCAGCAGCCAAGTTGGGAACGAGCAGTACTTC.

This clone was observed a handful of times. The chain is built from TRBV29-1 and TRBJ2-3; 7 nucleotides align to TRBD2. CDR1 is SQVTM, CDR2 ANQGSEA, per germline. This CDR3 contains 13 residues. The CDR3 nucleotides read TGCACCGTAGCGGGCGGAAGCACAGATACGCAGTATTTT. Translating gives CTVAGGSTDTQYF.

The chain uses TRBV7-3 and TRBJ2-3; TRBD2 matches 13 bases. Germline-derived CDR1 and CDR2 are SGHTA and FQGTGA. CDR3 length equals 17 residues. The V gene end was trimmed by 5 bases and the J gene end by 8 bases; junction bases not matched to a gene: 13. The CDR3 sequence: CASSDRRKGLAGLTQYF. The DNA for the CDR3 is TGTGCCAGCAGCGATCGAAGAAAGGGACTAGCGGGGCTTACGCAGTATTTT.

The CDR3 region has the DNA TGTGCCACCAGCAGACTACCGGGACAGAGTGTCCCCTACGAGCAGTACGTC. Amino acids: CATSRLPGQSVPYEQYV. The chain carries TRBV15 and TRBJ2-7; TRBD1 agrees at 7 bases. Per germline, CDR1 LNHNV and CDR2 YYDKDF (reference sequence). This CDR3 contains 17 residues. With 2 bases clipped from V and 2 bases from J, the junction kept 12 bases outside the gene matches.

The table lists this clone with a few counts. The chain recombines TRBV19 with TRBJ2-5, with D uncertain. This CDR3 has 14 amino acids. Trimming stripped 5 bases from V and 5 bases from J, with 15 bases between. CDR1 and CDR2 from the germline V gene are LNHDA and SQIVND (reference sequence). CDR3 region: CASSFDLGPETQYF. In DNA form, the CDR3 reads TGTGCCAGTAGTTTCGACCTTGGCCCCGAGACCCAGTACTTC.

DNA of the CDR3: TGCGCCAGCAGCTTGTATCTCGAGCCCAGGGAGCTGTTTTTT. It specifies CASSLYLEPRELFF. This sequence joins TRBV5-1 and TRBJ2-2, with D unresolved. The CDR3 consists of 14 residues. Per the germline V gene, CDR1 is SGHRS and CDR2 is YFSETQ. Trimming left V 1 base short and J 9 bases short, with 13 bases between.

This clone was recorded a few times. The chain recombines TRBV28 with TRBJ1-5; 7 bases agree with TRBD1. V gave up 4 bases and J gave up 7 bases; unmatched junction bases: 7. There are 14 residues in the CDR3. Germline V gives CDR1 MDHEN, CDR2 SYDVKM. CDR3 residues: CASSSGQEGQPQHF. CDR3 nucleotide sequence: TGTGCCAGCAGTTCCGGACAGGAAGGGCAGCCCCAGCATTTT. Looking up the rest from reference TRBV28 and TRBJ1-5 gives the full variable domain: DVKVTQSSRYLVKRTGEKVFLECVQDMDHENMFWYRQDPGLGLRLIYFSYDVKMKEKGDIPEGYSVSREKKERFSLILESASTNQTSMYLCASSSGQEGQPQHFGDGTRLSIL.

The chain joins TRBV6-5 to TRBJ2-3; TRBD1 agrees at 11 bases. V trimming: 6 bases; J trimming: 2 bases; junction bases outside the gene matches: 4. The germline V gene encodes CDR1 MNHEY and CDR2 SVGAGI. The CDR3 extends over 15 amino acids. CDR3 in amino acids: CASRPDRGPTDTQYF. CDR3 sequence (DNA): TGTGCCAGCAGACCGGACAGGGGGCCCACAGATACGCAGTATTTT.

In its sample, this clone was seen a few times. For the CDR3, the DNA is TGTGCCAGCAGTTTTAGCATGGGCAATTCACCCCTCCACTTT. Encoded protein: CASSFSMGNSPLHF. This chain links TRBV28 with TRBJ1-6; no definite D call. Germline V gene data show CDR1 as MDHEN and CDR2 as SYDVKM. The CDR3 has 14 residues. The V end was cut by 3 bases, the J end by 7 bases, with 10 bases between.

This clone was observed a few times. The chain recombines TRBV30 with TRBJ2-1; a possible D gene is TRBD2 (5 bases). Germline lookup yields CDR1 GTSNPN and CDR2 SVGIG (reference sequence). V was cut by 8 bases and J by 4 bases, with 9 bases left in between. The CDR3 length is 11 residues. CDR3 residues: CAGRTYNEQFF. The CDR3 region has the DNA TGTGCCGGGCGGACTTACAATGAGCAGTTCTTC.

The CDR3, as DNA: TGTGCCAGCAGCTCCCAGGGGGGTCAGCCCCAGCATTTT. This codes for CASSSQGGQPQHF. The rearrangement links TRBV7-6 to TRBJ1-5; 7 nucleotides match TRBD1. This CDR3 has 13 residues. Losses at the gene ends were 4 bases for V and 6 bases for J; bases not matched to a gene: 3. Germline V CDR1 and CDR2: SGHVS, FNYEAQ.

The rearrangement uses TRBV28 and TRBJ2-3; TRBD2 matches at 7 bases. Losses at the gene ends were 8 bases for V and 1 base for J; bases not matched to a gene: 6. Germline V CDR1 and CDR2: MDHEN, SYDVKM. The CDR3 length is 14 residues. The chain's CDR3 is CASAKRGGTDTQYF. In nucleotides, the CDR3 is TGTGCCAGCGCCAAGCGGGGAGGCACAGATACGCAGTATTTT.

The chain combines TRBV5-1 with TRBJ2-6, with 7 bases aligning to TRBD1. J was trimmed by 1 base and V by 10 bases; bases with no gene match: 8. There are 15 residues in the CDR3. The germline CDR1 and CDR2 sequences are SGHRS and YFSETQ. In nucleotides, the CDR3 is TGCGCCTGCGCCGGGACAGTATCTGGGGCCAACGTCCTGACTTTC. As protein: CACAGTVSGANVLTF.

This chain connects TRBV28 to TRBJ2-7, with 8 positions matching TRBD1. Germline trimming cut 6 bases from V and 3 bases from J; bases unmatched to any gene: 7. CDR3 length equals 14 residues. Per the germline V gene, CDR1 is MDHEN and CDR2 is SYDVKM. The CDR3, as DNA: TGTGCCAGCAGACGAGACAGGGGCCTCTACGAGCAGTACGTC. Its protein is CASRRDRGLYEQYV.

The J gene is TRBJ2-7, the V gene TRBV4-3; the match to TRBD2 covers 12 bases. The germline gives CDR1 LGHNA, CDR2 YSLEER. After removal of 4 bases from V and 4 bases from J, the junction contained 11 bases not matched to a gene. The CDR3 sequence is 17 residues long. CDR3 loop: CASSRSYQTSGRYEQYF. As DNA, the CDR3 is TGCGCCAGCAGCCGATCATATCAGACTAGCGGGAGATACGAGCAGTACTTC.

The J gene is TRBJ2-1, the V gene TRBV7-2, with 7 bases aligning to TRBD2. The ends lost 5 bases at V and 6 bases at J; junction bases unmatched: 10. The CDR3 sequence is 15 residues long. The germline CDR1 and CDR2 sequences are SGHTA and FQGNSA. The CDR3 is CASSLVGTTGNEQFF. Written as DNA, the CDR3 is TGTGCCAGCAGCCTAGTGGGGACTACCGGCAATGAGCAGTTCTTC.

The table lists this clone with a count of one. This CDR3 is CASSEQTYNEQFF. CDR3 coding DNA: TGCGCCAGCAGCGAGCAAACCTACAATGAGCAGTTCTTC. The chain links TRBV5-1 to TRBJ2-1; D unclear. Looked up from germline, CDR1 is SGHRS and CDR2 is YFSETQ. Trimming removed 4 bases at V and 2 bases at J, with 7 bases between. The CDR3 sequence is 13 residues long.